This T cell receptor (beta chain) was identified during a study of T cells in Graves' hyperthyroidism and ophthalmopathy. Study-wide results and limits: The model's output predicted ophthalmopathy at a median of roughly 6 months prior to onset.

With respect to this clonotype: Its specificity is not known. A much larger clone differs by one base, so this may be a read error.

Amplified TCR beta CDR3 regions came from RNA transcripts. The HTBI primer set served for first-round RT-PCR of the TCR CDR3. TCRdb fed the multiplex PCR reads into MiXCR, producing one record per CDR3 protein. The sample lists 450,000 to 550,000 distinct CDR3 sequences, roughly a quarter occurring once. This sequence was found in a woman in her twenties or thirties with Graves' ophthalmopathy. Specimen: blood.

The CDR3 nucleotides are TGTTCCAGCAGCCAAGAAGACGGTGAAGCTTTCTTT. This codes for CSSSQEDGEAFF. This chain links TRBV3-1 with TRBJ1-1; D gene ambiguous. Germline values: CDR1 LGHDT, CDR2 YNNKEL (reference sequence). The CDR3 consists of 12 residues.